This T cell receptor beta chain was found in a study of T-cell memory formation after mild COVID-19. This clonotype has just a few counts. 5'RACE, which relied on constant-segment primers, yielded TCR alpha and TCR beta cDNA libraries carrying sample barcodes and UMIs. TCRdb recomputed calls from the 5' RACE reads with MiXCR, one row per CDR3 protein. Seen here are about 360,000 distinct CDR3 sequences, 13% observed once, and the top ten hold around 21%. This CDR3 spans 13 amino acids. Per the germline V gene, CDR1 is LGHNA and CDR2 is YSLEER. V was clipped by 1 base and J by 8 bases, with 11 bases between them.

The chain has TRBV4-3 and TRBJ1-2; the D is unclear. The clonotype originates from a man between 18 and 35 years old who had mild COVID-19 (a few samples of this study predate the infection). Cell type and time point are not known. The sequenced sample was PBMCs or a T cell subset sorted from them (not recorded which). CDR3 amino acids: CASSQGLVDGYTF. The DNA of the CDR3 is TGCGCCAGCAGCCAAGGGTTGGTGGACGGCTACACCTTC.